This T cell receptor beta chain comes out of a study of early T cells in non-severe SARS-CoV-2 infection. As part of library construction, unique molecular identifiers were attached to individual cDNA molecules. TCRdb called the 5' RACE reads again in MiXCR, with one record for every CDR3 protein. This sample yields tens of thousands of distinct CDR3 sequences, of which around 13% are seen a single time; around 1.3% belongs to the top ten. The length of the CDR3 is 17 residues. V shed 5 bases, J shed 5 bases, and the junction held 13 bases outside the gene matches. CDR1 is SGHVS and CDR2 is FQNEAQ in the germline V gene. This clonotype has ten or more counts.

The clonotype originates from an adult who was a healthcare worker with PCR-confirmed SARS-CoV-2 infection or an uninfected control (not recorded which). The source material was whole blood. The rearrangement links TRBV7-8 to TRBJ2-2, with 8 bases aligning to TRBD1. CDR3 DNA sequence: TGTGCCAGCAGCCAAGAGGACAGGGTTTGGGGAACCGGGGAGCTGTTTTTT. Translation gives CASSQEDRVWGTGELFF.